The rows below give T cell receptor beta chains drawn from one sample of a study of control samples from healthy donors and cancer patients. Assay: immunoSEQ multiplex PCR; the TCRdb copy retains only in-frame clones and omits some. The data contain 80,000 or so clones, about 95% of them seen just once; the ten biggest clones take up approximately 6%. Sequencing was done on a sample of blood. The receptors were gathered from a middle-aged woman in good health. Each CDR3 is given with its conserved first and last residue. The D gene is left open where the match is weak. Expanded clones are given a class, and other clones once, few, many or no size at all.

J gene: TRBJ2-1; D gene: NA; clone size: once; V gene: TRBV30; CDR3 DNA: TGTGCCTGGACAGGGCGGCAGGTAGCCCGCCCCAGGAATGAGCAGTTCTTC; CDR3 protein: CAWTGRQVARPRNEQFF
J gene: TRBJ1-1; D gene: NA; clone size: NA; V gene: TRBV7-2; CDR3 DNA: TGTGCCAGCAGCTTAACGAAAGGGGAGGACACTGAAGCTTTCTTT; CDR3 protein: CASSLTKGEDTEAFF
J gene: TRBJ2-7; D gene: NA; clone size: NA; V gene: TRBV12-3/TRBV12-4; CDR3 DNA: TGTGCCAGCAGTGGTAGGAGCTCCTACGAGCAGTACTTC; CDR3 protein: CASSGRSSYEQYF
J gene: TRBJ2-3; D gene: NA; clone size: NA; V gene: TRBV11-2; CDR3 DNA: TGTGCCAGCAGCCCAATCGGCACTGCAGATACGCAGTATTTT; CDR3 protein: CASSPIGTADTQYF
J gene: TRBJ1-2; D gene: NA; clone size: NA; V gene: TRBV24-1; CDR3 DNA: TGTGCCACCAGTGACCTTGACAGGAACTATGGCTACACCTTC; CDR3 protein: CATSDLDRNYGYTF
J gene: TRBJ2-7; D gene: NA; clone size: NA; V gene: TRBV5-8; CDR3 DNA: TGTGCCAGCAGCTTTAGGCTGACCTTTACAGGATCCTACGAGCAGTACTTC; CDR3 protein: CASSFRLTFTGSYEQYF
J gene: TRBJ1-2; D gene: TRBD1; clone size: NA; V gene: TRBV28; CDR3 DNA: TGTGCCAGCAGCCCAGACAGGGGCGTCTATGGCTACACCTTC; CDR3 protein: CASSPDRGVYGYTF
J gene: TRBJ2-3; D gene: NA; clone size: NA; V gene: TRBV10-2; CDR3 DNA: TGCGCCAGCAGTGGACTGAACACAGATACGCAGTATTTT; CDR3 protein: CASSGLNTDTQYF
J gene: TRBJ2-1; D gene: NA; clone size: NA; V gene: TRBV5-1; CDR3 DNA: TGCGCCAGCAGCTTGGGGCTAGCAGCCTACAATGAGCAGTTCTTC; CDR3 protein: CASSLGLAAYNEQFF
J gene: TRBJ1-5; D gene: NA; clone size: NA; V gene: TRBV19; CDR3 DNA: TGTGCCAGTAATTGGATCTTGAGCAATCAGCCCCAGCATTTT; CDR3 protein: CASNWILSNQPQHF
J gene: TRBJ1-6; D gene: TRBD1; clone size: NA; V gene: TRBV7-2; CDR3 DNA: TGTGCCAGCAGCCCAAACAGGGGTAAGAATTCACCCCTCCACTTT; CDR3 protein: CASSPNRGKNSPLHF
J gene: TRBJ2-7; D gene: NA; clone size: once; V gene: TRBV10-2; CDR3 DNA: TGCGCCAGCAGTGAGTCCACAGGAGGCTACGAGCAGTACTTC; CDR3 protein: CASSESTGGYEQYF
J gene: TRBJ2-7; D gene: NA; clone size: NA; V gene: TRBV11-3; CDR3 DNA: TGTGCCAGCAGCTTAGCCGGACAGACCTACGAGCAGTACTTC; CDR3 protein: CASSLAGQTYEQYF
J gene: TRBJ2-7; D gene: NA; clone size: NA; V gene: TRBV18; CDR3 DNA: TGTGCCAGCTCATCCCCGGACAGAGCCCGCTACGAGCAGTACTTC; CDR3 protein: CASSSPDRARYEQYF
J gene: TRBJ2-7; D gene: NA; clone size: NA; V gene: TRBV9; CDR3 DNA: TGTGCCAGCAGCGTAGATGGGGTCATGACGGGCGAGCAGTACTTC; CDR3 protein: CASSVDGVMTGEQYF
J gene: TRBJ2-7; D gene: NA; clone size: NA; V gene: TRBV7-9; CDR3 DNA: TGTGCCAGCAGCTTGAGGGGTATCGACGAGCAGTACTTC; CDR3 protein: CASSLRGIDEQYF
J gene: TRBJ1-3; D gene: NA; clone size: NA; V gene: TRBV20-1; CDR3 DNA: TGCTCAGGGCTGACTGGAAACACCATATATTTT; CDR3 protein: CSGLTGNTIYF
J gene: TRBJ2-7; D gene: NA; clone size: NA; V gene: TRBV28; CDR3 DNA: TGTGCCAGCAGCCTAGGGGCCCCTTACGAGCAGTACTTC; CDR3 protein: CASSLGAPYEQYF
J gene: TRBJ1-1; D gene: NA; clone size: NA; V gene: TRBV5-1; CDR3 DNA: TGCGCCAGCAGGGCCTCGAACACTGAAGCTTTCTTT; CDR3 protein: CASRASNTEAFF
J gene: TRBJ1-2; D gene: NA; clone size: NA; V gene: TRBV6-2/TRBV6-3; CDR3 DNA: TGTGCCAGCAGCCCCGGAGGCGGCTACACCTTC; CDR3 protein: CASSPGGGYTF
J gene: TRBJ1-1; D gene: TRBD1; clone size: once; V gene: TRBV4-2; CDR3 DNA: TGTGCCAGCAGCCAGGACAGGGGGGTATCTGAAGCTTTCTTT; CDR3 protein: CASSQDRGVSEAFF
J gene: TRBJ2-3; D gene: TRBD1; clone size: NA; V gene: TRBV4-3; CDR3 DNA: TGCGCCAGCAGCCAAGAGGGGCCAGGGGGCGGGGATACGCAGTATTTT; CDR3 protein: CASSQEGPGGGDTQYF
J gene: TRBJ2-7; D gene: TRBD1; clone size: NA; V gene: TRBV11-3; CDR3 DNA: TGTGCCAGCAGCTCGCCCGGGACAGGGACGGCCGAGCAGTACTTC; CDR3 protein: CASSSPGTGTAEQYF
J gene: TRBJ2-7; D gene: TRBD2; clone size: NA; V gene: TRBV5-1; CDR3 DNA: TGCGCCAGCAGCCCCCAAAGTAGCGGGAGAGTCTACGAGCAGTACTTC; CDR3 protein: CASSPQSSGRVYEQYF
J gene: TRBJ1-1; D gene: NA; clone size: once; V gene: TRBV11-2; CDR3 DNA: TGTGCCAGCAGCTTAGGAGGAGGCTACAGGGTCTCCACTGAAGCTTTCTTT; CDR3 protein: CASSLGGGYRVSTEAFF
J gene: TRBJ2-3; D gene: TRBD2; clone size: NA; V gene: TRBV6-5; CDR3 DNA: TGTGCCAGCATTCCGGGACTGGGACTAGCAGATACGCAGTATTTT; CDR3 protein: CASIPGLGLADTQYF
J gene: TRBJ2-1; D gene: NA; clone size: NA; V gene: TRBV28; CDR3 DNA: TGTGCCAGCAGTTTAGGCTACCTTGAGAATGAGCAGTTCTTC; CDR3 protein: CASSLGYLENEQFF
J gene: TRBJ2-1; D gene: NA; clone size: NA; V gene: TRBV12-5; CDR3 DNA: TGTGCTAGTGGTTTGGTACTCACCTCCTCCAGGCAGTTCTTC; CDR3 protein: CASGLVLTSSRQFF
J gene: TRBJ1-3; D gene: NA; clone size: NA; V gene: TRBV27; CDR3 DNA: TGTGCCAGCAGCCACGAAGGATCAGGAGGCACCATATATTTT; CDR3 protein: CASSHEGSGGTIYF
J gene: TRBJ2-3; D gene: NA; clone size: NA; V gene: TRBV6-1; CDR3 DNA: TGTGCCAGCAGTGAAATAAGCGGCGGGGGCTTCACAGATACGCAGTATTTT; CDR3 protein: CASSEISGGGFTDTQYF
J gene: TRBJ2-5; D gene: NA; clone size: NA; V gene: TRBV5-4; CDR3 DNA: TGTGCCAGCAGACCGTGGACCCAAGAGACCCAGTACTTC; CDR3 protein: CASRPWTQETQYF